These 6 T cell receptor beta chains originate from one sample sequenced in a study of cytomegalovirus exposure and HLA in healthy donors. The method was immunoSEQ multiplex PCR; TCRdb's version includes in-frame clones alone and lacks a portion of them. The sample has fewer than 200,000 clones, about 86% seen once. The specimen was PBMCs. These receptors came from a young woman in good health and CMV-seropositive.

The DNA for the CDR3 is TGTGCCAGCAGCTCCGGGACAGGGGTCGGTGAGACCCAGTACTTC. Protein sequence: CASSSGTGVGETQYF. The chain uses TRBV27 and TRBJ2-5; TRBD1 matches at 10 bases. V was pared by 6 bases and J by 5 bases, with 9 bases of the junction left unmatched. The germline V gene encodes CDR1 MNHEY and CDR2 SMNVEV (reference sequence). There are 15 residues in the CDR3.

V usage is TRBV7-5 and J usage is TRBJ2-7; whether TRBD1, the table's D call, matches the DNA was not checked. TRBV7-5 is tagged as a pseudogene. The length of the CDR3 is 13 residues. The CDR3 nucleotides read TGTGCCAGAAGCGAGACAGGGTCGAGGGAGCAGTACTTC. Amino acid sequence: CARSETGSREQYF.

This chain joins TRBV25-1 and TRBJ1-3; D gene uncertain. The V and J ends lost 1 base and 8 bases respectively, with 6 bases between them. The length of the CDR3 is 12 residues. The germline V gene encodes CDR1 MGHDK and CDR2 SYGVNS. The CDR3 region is CASSESPYTIYF. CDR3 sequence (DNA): TGTGCCAGCAGTGAATCTCCGTACACCATATATTTT.

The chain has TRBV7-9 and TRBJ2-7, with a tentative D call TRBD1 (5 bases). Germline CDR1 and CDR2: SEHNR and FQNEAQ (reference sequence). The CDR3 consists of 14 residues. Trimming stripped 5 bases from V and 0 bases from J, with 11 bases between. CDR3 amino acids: CASSPSQGSYEQYF. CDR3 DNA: TGTGCCAGCAGCCCCTCGCAGGGCTCCTACGAGCAGTACTTC.

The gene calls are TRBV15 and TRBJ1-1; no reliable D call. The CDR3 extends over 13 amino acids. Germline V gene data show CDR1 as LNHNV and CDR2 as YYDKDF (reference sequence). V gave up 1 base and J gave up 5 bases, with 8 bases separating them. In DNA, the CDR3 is TGTGCCACCAGCAGAGGTCCGTTGACTGAAGCTTTCTTT. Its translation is CATSRGPLTEAFF.

CDR3 in amino acids: CASSGASGGEYEQYF. The CDR3 DNA is TGTGCCAGCAGTGGGGCTAGCGGGGGGGAGTACGAGCAGTACTTC. The rearrangement joins TRBV2 to TRBJ2-7; 12 bases fit TRBD2. Germline lookup yields CDR1 SNHLY and CDR2 FYNNEI. The CDR3 consists of 15 residues. The junction had 5 bases not matched to a gene; V was cut back by 4 bases and J by 4 bases.